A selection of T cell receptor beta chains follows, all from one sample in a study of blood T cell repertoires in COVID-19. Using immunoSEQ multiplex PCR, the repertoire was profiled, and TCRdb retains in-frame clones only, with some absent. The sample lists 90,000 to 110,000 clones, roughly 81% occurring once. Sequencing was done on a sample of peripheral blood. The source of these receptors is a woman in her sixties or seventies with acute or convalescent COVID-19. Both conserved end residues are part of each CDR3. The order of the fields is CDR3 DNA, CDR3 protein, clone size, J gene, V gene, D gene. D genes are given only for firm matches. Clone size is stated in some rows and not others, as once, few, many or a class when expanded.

CDR3 DNA: TGTGCCACCAGTGAGGACAGGGGCACAGATACGCAGTATTTT
CDR3 protein: CATSEDRGTDTQYF
clone size: -
J gene: TRBJ2-3
V gene: TRBV24-1
D gene: TRBD1

CDR3 DNA: TGTGCCAGCAGCGCGGACACCTGGGCCTATGGCTACACCTTC
CDR3 protein: CASSADTWAYGYTF
clone size: few
J gene: TRBJ1-2
V gene: TRBV5-5
D gene: -

CDR3 DNA: TGTGCCAGCAGTTACGACTGGGCGGGGGTGATGGGGGCTTTCTTT
CDR3 protein: CASSYDWAGVMGAFF
clone size: few
J gene: TRBJ1-1
V gene: TRBV6-5
D gene: -

CDR3 DNA: TGCGCCAGCTCGCCGGGACTAGTCGACAATGAGCAGTTCTTC
CDR3 protein: CASSPGLVDNEQFF
clone size: few
J gene: TRBJ2-1
V gene: TRBV5-1
D gene: TRBD2

CDR3 DNA: TGTGCCAGCAGCGTCGGCGGGGACTCTAGCACAGATACGCAGTATTTT
CDR3 protein: CASSVGGDSSTDTQYF
clone size: -
J gene: TRBJ2-3
V gene: TRBV9
D gene: -

CDR3 DNA: TGTGCCAGCAGCGCCGTCAGGTCAGACATGAACACTGAAGCTTTCTTT
CDR3 protein: CASSAVRSDMNTEAFF
clone size: -
J gene: TRBJ1-1
V gene: TRBV7-9
D gene: -

CDR3 DNA: TGTGCCAGCACCCAGGGCGTGGCGAACACTGAAGCTTTCTTT
CDR3 protein: CASTQGVANTEAFF
clone size: -
J gene: TRBJ1-1
V gene: TRBV3-1/TRBV3-2
D gene: -

CDR3 DNA: TGTGCCAGCAGCGTAGGGGACAGGGGAAATCAGCCCCAGCATTTT
CDR3 protein: CASSVGDRGNQPQHF
clone size: -
J gene: TRBJ1-5
V gene: TRBV9
D gene: TRBD1

CDR3 DNA: TGTGCCAGTAGACCTACAGGGTCGGCAAATTCACCCCTCCACTTT
CDR3 protein: CASRPTGSANSPLHF
clone size: -
J gene: TRBJ1-6
V gene: TRBV19
D gene: -

CDR3 DNA: TGTGCCAGCAGCTCCCAGCGGGGGGGTCGGAATGAGCAGTTCTTC
CDR3 protein: CASSSQRGGRNEQFF
clone size: many
J gene: TRBJ2-1
V gene: TRBV7-8
D gene: TRBD2

CDR3 DNA: TGTGCCTGGAGTGGGGGACAGGGGGTTTCCAAAAACATTCAGTACTTC
CDR3 protein: CAWSGGQGVSKNIQYF
clone size: -
J gene: TRBJ2-4
V gene: TRBV30
D gene: TRBD1

CDR3 DNA: TGTGCCAGCAGCTTAGCGCATTCGCCCCATGGGGGGGCCAACACCGGGGAGCTGTTTTTT
CDR3 protein: CASSLAHSPHGGANTGELFF
clone size: once
J gene: TRBJ2-2
V gene: TRBV7-8
D gene: -

CDR3 DNA: TGTGCCAGCCGACTAGCGGGGATCACAGATACGCAGTATTTT
CDR3 protein: CASRLAGITDTQYF
clone size: -
J gene: TRBJ2-3
V gene: TRBV6-5
D gene: TRBD2

CDR3 DNA: TGTGCCAGCAGTGGGTTTGGGGGTGGACAGGGAGGATCAGAGACCCAGTACTTC
CDR3 protein: CASSGFGGGQGGSETQYF
clone size: -
J gene: TRBJ2-5
V gene: TRBV25-1
D gene: TRBD1

CDR3 DNA: TGTGCCAGCAGCCTACCGGGACAGGTCGACGGCTACACCTTC
CDR3 protein: CASSLPGQVDGYTF
clone size: -
J gene: TRBJ1-2
V gene: TRBV3-1/TRBV3-2
D gene: TRBD1

CDR3 DNA: TGTGCCAGCAGTTACGTCAGGAGGAGATCCTATAATTCACCCCTCCACTTT
CDR3 protein: CASSYVRRRSYNSPLHF
clone size: -
J gene: TRBJ1-6
V gene: TRBV6-2/TRBV6-3
D gene: -

CDR3 DNA: TGTGCCAGTTTGACTAGCGGGGCGAACACCGGGGAGCTGTTTTTT
CDR3 protein: CASLTSGANTGELFF
clone size: -
J gene: TRBJ2-2
V gene: TRBV19
D gene: TRBD2

CDR3 DNA: TGTGCCAGCAGCTCCTGGACAGGGAGTGGAAACACCATATATTTT
CDR3 protein: CASSSWTGSGNTIYF
clone size: -
J gene: TRBJ1-3
V gene: TRBV7-2
D gene: TRBD1

CDR3 DNA: TGCGCCAGCAGCCCCTTTTATAATTCACCCCTCCACTTT
CDR3 protein: CASSPFYNSPLHF
clone size: once
J gene: TRBJ1-6
V gene: TRBV4-1
D gene: -

CDR3 DNA: TGTGCCAGCAGCTTAGTGGCTAGCGGGACCTACAATGAGCAGTTCTTC
CDR3 protein: CASSLVASGTYNEQFF
clone size: once
J gene: TRBJ2-1
V gene: TRBV7-3
D gene: TRBD2

CDR3 DNA: TGTGCCAGCAGTTTATGGGCAGGTAGCAATCAGCCCCAGCATTTT
CDR3 protein: CASSLWAGSNQPQHF
clone size: -
J gene: TRBJ1-5
V gene: TRBV28
D gene: -

CDR3 DNA: TGTGCCAGCAGCGTACACCAGGGGGAAAGTCCTGCCACCGGGGAGCTGTTTTTT
CDR3 protein: CASSVHQGESPATGELFF
clone size: -
J gene: TRBJ2-2
V gene: TRBV9
D gene: TRBD1

CDR3 DNA: TGTGCCAGCAGCTTAGCGTCAGGGGGCAACTATGGCTACACCTTC
CDR3 protein: CASSLASGGNYGYTF
clone size: -
J gene: TRBJ1-2
V gene: TRBV7-2
D gene: TRBD1

CDR3 DNA: TGTGCCAGCAGCCAGGAGACCCAGTACTTC
CDR3 protein: CASSQETQYF
clone size: -
J gene: TRBJ2-5
V gene: TRBV28
D gene: -

CDR3 DNA: TGTGCCAGCAGCCCACCCTCCCTTCCGGCAGATACGCAGTATTTT
CDR3 protein: CASSPPSLPADTQYF
clone size: -
J gene: TRBJ2-3
V gene: TRBV9
D gene: -

CDR3 DNA: TGTGCCAGTAAAGGGGGTGATGGCATCGGCATAGCCAAAAACATTCAGTACTTC
CDR3 protein: CASKGGDGIGIAKNIQYF
clone size: -
J gene: TRBJ2-4
V gene: TRBV19
D gene: -

CDR3 DNA: TGTGCCAGTAGTATCCGGACAGGGGGAAGCTCTGGAAACACCATATATTTT
CDR3 protein: CASSIRTGGSSGNTIYF
clone size: -
J gene: TRBJ1-3
V gene: TRBV19
D gene: TRBD1

CDR3 DNA: TGTGCCAGCAGCTTGGGAGGGAGCAACACAGATACGCAGTATTTT
CDR3 protein: CASSLGGSNTDTQYF
clone size: -
J gene: TRBJ2-3
V gene: TRBV5-4
D gene: -

CDR3 DNA: TGTGCCAGCAGTGGGGGCCGGACAGGGTCCGTTATTGATACTGAAGCTTTCTTT
CDR3 protein: CASSGGRTGSVIDTEAFF
clone size: -
J gene: TRBJ1-1
V gene: TRBV6-1
D gene: TRBD1

CDR3 DNA: TGTGCCAGCAATGAAGGGGTCACATCCTTGAACACTGAAGCTTTCTTT
CDR3 protein: CASNEGVTSLNTEAFF
clone size: medium-sized
J gene: TRBJ1-1
V gene: TRBV5-6
D gene: -

CDR3 DNA: TGTGCCAGCAGTGATGTCATGTACGAGCAGTACTTC
CDR3 protein: CASSDVMYEQYF
clone size: -
J gene: TRBJ2-7
V gene: TRBV2
D gene: -

CDR3 DNA: TGTGCCAGCAGCCCCTCGGACAGGGGATATGCTTTCTTT
CDR3 protein: CASSPSDRGYAFF
clone size: once
J gene: TRBJ1-1
V gene: TRBV6-6
D gene: TRBD1

CDR3 DNA: TGTGCCAGCAGTGTGCGCGGGGGCCTATCTCGCTTCATAACAGATACGCAGTATTTT
CDR3 protein: CASSVRGGLSRFITDTQYF
clone size: -
J gene: TRBJ2-3
V gene: TRBV2
D gene: -

CDR3 DNA: TGTGCCAGCAGCCCGCTGACTCGGGCCTACGAGCAGTACTTC
CDR3 protein: CASSPLTRAYEQYF
clone size: -
J gene: TRBJ2-7
V gene: TRBV11-2
D gene: -

CDR3 DNA: TGTGCCAGCCGTTACGGGGACAGGGATAATCAGCCCCAGCATTTT
CDR3 protein: CASRYGDRDNQPQHF
clone size: -
J gene: TRBJ1-5
V gene: TRBV6-2/TRBV6-3
D gene: TRBD1

CDR3 DNA: TGTGCCATCAGTGACCATGGGGCAAACACCGGGGAGCTGTTTTTT
CDR3 protein: CAISDHGANTGELFF
clone size: -
J gene: TRBJ2-2
V gene: TRBV10-3
D gene: -

CDR3 DNA: TGCAGCGTTAGCGGGAGGGCCACAGATACGCAGTATTTT
CDR3 protein: CSVSGRATDTQYF
clone size: -
J gene: TRBJ2-3
V gene: TRBV29-1
D gene: TRBD2

CDR3 DNA: TGTGCCAGCTCACCAACCGGGACAGAGAGCAATCAGCCCCAGCATTTT
CDR3 protein: CASSPTGTESNQPQHF
clone size: few
J gene: TRBJ1-5
V gene: TRBV18
D gene: TRBD1

CDR3 DNA: TGTGCTAGTGACTCGGTCCTACAGTACTTC
CDR3 protein: CASDSVLQYF
clone size: -
J gene: TRBJ2-7
V gene: TRBV12-5
D gene: -

CDR3 DNA: TGTGCCAGCAGTGAAGGGCCGACTAGCGGGGGCCAAGAGACCCAGTACTTC
CDR3 protein: CASSEGPTSGGQETQYF
clone size: -
J gene: TRBJ2-5
V gene: TRBV6-1
D gene: TRBD2

CDR3 DNA: TGTGCCAGCAGCCAATTAGCGGGAGAGACCTACGAGCAGTACTTC
CDR3 protein: CASSQLAGETYEQYF
clone size: -
J gene: TRBJ2-7
V gene: TRBV16
D gene: TRBD2

CDR3 DNA: TGTGCCAGTAGTACCCTCGGGAGCGGGGCAGAAGAGACCCAGTACTTC
CDR3 protein: CASSTLGSGAEETQYF
clone size: -
J gene: TRBJ2-5
V gene: TRBV19
D gene: TRBD2

CDR3 DNA: TGCAGCGTCCCCCCCTGGGCTAGCGGTAACACAGATACGCAGTATTTT
CDR3 protein: CSVPPWASGNTDTQYF
clone size: -
J gene: TRBJ2-3
V gene: TRBV29-1
D gene: TRBD2

CDR3 DNA: TGTGCCAGCACCTTGGGGGCAGGGGGTGAAGCTTTCTTT
CDR3 protein: CASTLGAGGEAFF
clone size: -
J gene: TRBJ1-1
V gene: TRBV7-8
D gene: TRBD1

CDR3 DNA: TGTGCCATCAGTGTTTCCCTTAGTGGGGAGTACAATGAGCAGTTCTTC
CDR3 protein: CAISVSLSGEYNEQFF
clone size: -
J gene: TRBJ2-1
V gene: TRBV10-3
D gene: -

CDR3 DNA: TGTGCCAGCAGCGTAGAGCCGGGGATGAGGACCGGGAGTGGGCACAATGAGCAGTTCTTC
CDR3 protein: CASSVEPGMRTGSGHNEQFF
clone size: -
J gene: TRBJ2-1
V gene: TRBV9
D gene: -

CDR3 DNA: TGTGCCAGCAGCTCGGGACTAGCGGGGTACCAAGAGACCCAGTACTTC
CDR3 protein: CASSSGLAGYQETQYF
clone size: -
J gene: TRBJ2-5
V gene: TRBV9
D gene: TRBD2

CDR3 DNA: TGCGCCAGCAGCTTGTTAGGGGGCACCTCCTACAATGAGCAGTTCTTC
CDR3 protein: CASSLLGGTSYNEQFF
clone size: -
J gene: TRBJ2-1
V gene: TRBV5-1
D gene: TRBD1

CDR3 DNA: TGTGCCAGCGGGGGACAGTACAACACTGAAGCTTTCTTT
CDR3 protein: CASGGQYNTEAFF
clone size: -
J gene: TRBJ1-1
V gene: TRBV30
D gene: TRBD1

CDR3 DNA: TGCAGCGTTGAGGGGAGCAACTCCTACAATGAGCAGTTCTTC
CDR3 protein: CSVEGSNSYNEQFF
clone size: -
J gene: TRBJ2-1
V gene: TRBV29-1
D gene: -

CDR3 DNA: TGTGCCTGGAGGCTCGGTGGGGGCATATATGAGCAGTTCTTC
CDR3 protein: CAWRLGGGIYEQFF
clone size: -
J gene: TRBJ2-1
V gene: TRBV30
D gene: -

CDR3 DNA: TGTGCCAGCAGTTATAGAGGGCGTTCACCCCTCCACTTT
CDR3 protein: CASSYRGRSPLHF
clone size: -
J gene: TRBJ1-6
V gene: TRBV6-5
D gene: -

CDR3 DNA: TGTGCCAGCAGCGCACGGGGCACAGATACGCAGTATTTT
CDR3 protein: CASSARGTDTQYF
clone size: -
J gene: TRBJ2-3
V gene: TRBV5-8
D gene: -

CDR3 DNA: TGTGCCAGCAGTTACCGGCAGGGGCTAAATCAGCCCCAGCATTTT
CDR3 protein: CASSYRQGLNQPQHF
clone size: few
J gene: TRBJ1-5
V gene: TRBV6-5
D gene: -

CDR3 DNA: TGTGCCTGGAGGCGAGGGCTGACAGATACGCAGTATTTT
CDR3 protein: CAWRRGLTDTQYF
clone size: -
J gene: TRBJ2-3
V gene: TRBV30
D gene: -